This is a list of T cell receptor beta chains from one sample in a study of cytomegalovirus exposure and HLA in healthy donors. Only in-frame clones appear in the TCRdb table, and some are missing; sequencing was by immunoSEQ multiplex PCR. The data show about 90,000 clones, around three quarters seen once. Material: PBMCs. The receptors stem from a man younger than 40 in good health and CMV-seronegative. Both conserved end residues are trimmed from each CDR3. D genes are given only for firm matches.

D gene	J gene	V gene	CDR3 protein
TRBD2	TRBJ2-2	TRBV2	ASSEASGGGRELF
TRBD1	TRBJ1-1	TRBV4-3	ASSLLTGTPEAF
-	TRBJ2-5	TRBV7-9	ASSLGVGVQETQY
-	TRBJ1-1	TRBV7-9	ASSSREGSSTEAF
TRBD1	TRBJ1-3	TRBV10-3	AISAGTGGGNTIY
-	TRBJ2-7	TRBV27	ASSLVEGPYEQY
TRBD1	TRBJ2-1	TRBV7-2	ASSLAPGQPYNEQF
TRBD1	TRBJ1-4	TRBV6-5	ASSYSQGAYEKLF
TRBD1	TRBJ2-5	TRBV10-3	AISGMTGGGETQY
-	TRBJ1-1	TRBV7-9	ASSLVWTPNTEAF
-	TRBJ1-5	TRBV11-2	ASSLGGLSPQH
TRBD1	TRBJ2-1	TRBV19	ASSKVPDRYTYNEQF
-	TRBJ2-1	TRBV29-1	SVEGLWGPEQF
TRBD1	TRBJ2-7	TRBV19	ASSTRTGLNEQY
-	TRBJ1-2	TRBV14	ASSPSSYGYT
-	TRBJ1-2	TRBV2	ASSPRGYNYGYT
-	TRBJ1-1	TRBV7-2	ASSWGVDTEAF
TRBD1	TRBJ1-4	TRBV7-3	ASSLLGQPGEKLF
TRBD1	TRBJ1-5	TRBV6-1	ASSEPRGLPQH